This T cell receptor beta chain derives from a study of metastatic and nonmetastatic thyroid tumors. Study-wide background: Malignant and benign thyroid patients had repertoires compared in peripheral blood and tumor or nodule tissue.

There are a few counts of this clone. What it binds is unknown. Ahead of thyroid surgery, no patient had received treatment of any kind. Study processing details: Building a distant-metastasis classifier for papillary thyroid cancer drew on CDR3 differences across clinicopathological groups. TCRdb re-called the PCR reads via MiXCR. TCRdb, rather than the study authors, made the V and J calls. The table shows roughly 30,000 clones, with 20% to 25% occurring only once. The V end was cut by 3 bases, the J end by 9 bases, with 11 bases between. CDR3 length equals 13 residues. Study-level results: Malignant thyroid tumors reportedly exceeded benign nodules significantly in TCR beta diversity, with the difference appearing in blood and tumor.

The origin of this receptor is a female donor with papillary thyroid cancer or a benign thyroid nodule (not recorded which). Some clones in this sample may be carry-over from other donors' samples. The sample comprised blood. J is TRBJ1-4 and V is TRBV12-3 or TRBV12-4; D is ambiguous. The CDR3 spells CASSFSAGKKLFF. CDR3 DNA sequence: TGTGCCAGCAGTTTCTCTGCAGGCAAAAAACTGTTTTTT.